Sequencing of this T cell receptor beta chain was carried out in a study of T cells in Graves' hyperthyroidism and ophthalmopathy. The table lists this clonotype with many counts. Researchers amplified the TCR beta CDR3 regions from RNA transcripts. A first-round RT-PCR of the TCR CDR3 used the HTBI primer set. TCRdb redid the calling of the multiplex PCR reads with MiXCR, one entry per CDR3 protein. The table records roughly 400,000 distinct CDR3 sequences, less than 20% of them present only once. Sequenced: blood. This TCR derives from a young woman with Graves' hyperthyroidism that later progressed to Graves' ophthalmopathy.

The CDR3: CAWSGDRGNTEAFF. Written as DNA, the CDR3 is TGTGCCTGGAGTGGGGACCGAGGAAACACTGAAGCTTTCTTT. This chain uses TRBV30 with TRBJ1-1; D may be TRBD1 (5 bases). Trimming left V 1 base short and J 2 bases short, with 11 bases between. The CDR3 sequence is 14 residues long. Germline V gene data show CDR1 as GTSNPN and CDR2 as SVGIG (reference sequence). The entire variable domain, with the rest obtained from reference TRBV30 and TRBJ1-1, is as follows: SQTIHQWPATLVQPVGSPLSLECTVEGTSNPNLYWYRQAAGRGLQLLFYSVGIGQISSEVPQNLSASRPQDRQFILSSKKLLLSDSGFYLCAWSGDRGNTEAFFGQGTRLTVV.